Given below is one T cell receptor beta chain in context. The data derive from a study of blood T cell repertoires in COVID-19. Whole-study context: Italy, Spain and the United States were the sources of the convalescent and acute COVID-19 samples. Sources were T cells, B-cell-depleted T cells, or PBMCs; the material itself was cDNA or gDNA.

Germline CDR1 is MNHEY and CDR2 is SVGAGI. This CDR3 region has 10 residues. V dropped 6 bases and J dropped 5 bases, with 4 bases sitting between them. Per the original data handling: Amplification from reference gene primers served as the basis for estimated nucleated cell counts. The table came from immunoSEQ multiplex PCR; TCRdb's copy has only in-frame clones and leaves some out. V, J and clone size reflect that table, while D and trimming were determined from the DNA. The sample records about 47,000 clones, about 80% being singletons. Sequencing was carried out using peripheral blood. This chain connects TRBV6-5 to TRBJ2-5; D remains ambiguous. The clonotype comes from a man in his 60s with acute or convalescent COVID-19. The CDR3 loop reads CASSPETQYF. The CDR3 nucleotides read TGTGCCAGCAGCCCGGAGACCCAGTACTTC.